This TCR beta chain derives from a study of blood T cell repertoires in COVID-19. Study-wide context: Samples of COVID-19 (acute and convalescent) were obtained from the United States, Italy and Spain. Sample material is recorded as cDNA or gDNA derived from T cells, B-cell-depleted T cells, or PBMCs.

This clone was observed a handful of times. Original handling: Estimated nucleated cell counts came from reference gene primer amplification. The method was immunoSEQ multiplex PCR; TCRdb's version includes in-frame clones alone and lacks a portion of them. The V and J calls and clone size come from that table; D and trimming were worked out from the DNA. The table shows 100,000 to 150,000 clones, with less than 90% occurring only once. Sequenced sample: peripheral blood. The clonotype comes from a woman aged 30 to 39 who had recovered from COVID-19.

The CDR3 DNA sequence: TGTGCCAGCAATCAGGGGGCGGGCACTGAAGCTTTCTTT. This gives the protein CASNQGAGTEAFF. V is TRBV2 and J is TRBJ1-1; 8 bases line up with TRBD1. V shed 7 bases and J 4 bases; nucleotides not matched to a gene: 5. Germline CDR1 reads SNHLY; CDR2 reads FYNNEI. The CDR3 length is 13 residues.